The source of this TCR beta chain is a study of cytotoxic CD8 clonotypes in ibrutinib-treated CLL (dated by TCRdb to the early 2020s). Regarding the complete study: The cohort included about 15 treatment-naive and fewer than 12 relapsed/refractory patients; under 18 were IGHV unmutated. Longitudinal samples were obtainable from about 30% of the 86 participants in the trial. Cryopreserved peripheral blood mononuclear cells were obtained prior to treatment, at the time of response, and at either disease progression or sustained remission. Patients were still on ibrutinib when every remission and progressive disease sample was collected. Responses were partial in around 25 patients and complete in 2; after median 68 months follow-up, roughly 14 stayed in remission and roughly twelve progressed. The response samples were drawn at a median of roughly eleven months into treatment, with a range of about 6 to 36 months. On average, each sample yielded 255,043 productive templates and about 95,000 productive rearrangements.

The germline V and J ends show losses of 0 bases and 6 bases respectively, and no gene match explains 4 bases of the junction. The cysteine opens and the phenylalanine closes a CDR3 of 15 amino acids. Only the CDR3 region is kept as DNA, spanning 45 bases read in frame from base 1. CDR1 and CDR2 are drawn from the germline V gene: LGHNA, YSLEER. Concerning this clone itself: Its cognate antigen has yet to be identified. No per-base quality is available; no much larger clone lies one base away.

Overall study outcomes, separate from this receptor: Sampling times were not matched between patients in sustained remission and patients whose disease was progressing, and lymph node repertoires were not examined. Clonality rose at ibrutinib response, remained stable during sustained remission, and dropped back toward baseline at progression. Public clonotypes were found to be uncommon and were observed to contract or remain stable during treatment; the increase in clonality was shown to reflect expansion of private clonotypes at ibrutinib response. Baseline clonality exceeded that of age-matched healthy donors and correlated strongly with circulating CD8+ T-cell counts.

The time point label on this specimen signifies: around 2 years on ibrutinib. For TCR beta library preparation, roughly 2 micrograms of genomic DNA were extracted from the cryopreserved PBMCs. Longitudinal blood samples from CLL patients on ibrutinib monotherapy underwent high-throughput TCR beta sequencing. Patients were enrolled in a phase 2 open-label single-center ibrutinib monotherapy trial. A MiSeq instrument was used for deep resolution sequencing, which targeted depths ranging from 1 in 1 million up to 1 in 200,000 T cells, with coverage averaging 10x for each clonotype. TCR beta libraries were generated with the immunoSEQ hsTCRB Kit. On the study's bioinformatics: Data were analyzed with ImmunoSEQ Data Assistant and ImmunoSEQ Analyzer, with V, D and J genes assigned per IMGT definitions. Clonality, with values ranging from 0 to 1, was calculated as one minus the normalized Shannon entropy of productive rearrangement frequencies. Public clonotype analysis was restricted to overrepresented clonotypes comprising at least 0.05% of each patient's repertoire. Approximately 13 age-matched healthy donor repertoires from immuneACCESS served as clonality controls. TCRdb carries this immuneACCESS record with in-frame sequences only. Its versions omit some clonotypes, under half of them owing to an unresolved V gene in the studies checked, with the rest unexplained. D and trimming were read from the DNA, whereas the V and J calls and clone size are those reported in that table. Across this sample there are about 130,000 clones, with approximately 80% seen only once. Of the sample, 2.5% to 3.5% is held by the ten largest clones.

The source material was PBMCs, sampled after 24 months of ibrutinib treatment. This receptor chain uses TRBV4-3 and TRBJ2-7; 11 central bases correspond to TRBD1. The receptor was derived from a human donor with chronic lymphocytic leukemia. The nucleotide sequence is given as TGCGCCAGCAGCCAAGAAGGACAGGGGGCGGGCGAGCAGTACTTC. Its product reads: CASSQEGQGAGEQYF.